This TCR beta chain is from a study of blood T cell repertoires in COVID-19. Assay used: immunoSEQ multiplex PCR; TCRdb lists only in-frame clones, some missing. Found here are over 150,000 clones, more than 70% of them singletons; the top ten hold approximately 7%. This clone was detected a few times. The germline CDR1 and CDR2 sequences are SGDLS and YYNGEE. V lost 3 bases and J lost 5; bases outside the gene matches: 7. The CDR3 consists of 14 residues. The sequence was collected from a man between 50 and 59 years old with active or convalescent COVID-19. The V and J genes are TRBV9 and TRBJ1-2, with 7 bases matching TRBD1. Sample: peripheral blood. CDR3 protein: CASSGGQLEYGYTF. CDR3 coding DNA: TGTGCCAGCAGCGGGGGACAGCTAGAATATGGCTACACCTTC.